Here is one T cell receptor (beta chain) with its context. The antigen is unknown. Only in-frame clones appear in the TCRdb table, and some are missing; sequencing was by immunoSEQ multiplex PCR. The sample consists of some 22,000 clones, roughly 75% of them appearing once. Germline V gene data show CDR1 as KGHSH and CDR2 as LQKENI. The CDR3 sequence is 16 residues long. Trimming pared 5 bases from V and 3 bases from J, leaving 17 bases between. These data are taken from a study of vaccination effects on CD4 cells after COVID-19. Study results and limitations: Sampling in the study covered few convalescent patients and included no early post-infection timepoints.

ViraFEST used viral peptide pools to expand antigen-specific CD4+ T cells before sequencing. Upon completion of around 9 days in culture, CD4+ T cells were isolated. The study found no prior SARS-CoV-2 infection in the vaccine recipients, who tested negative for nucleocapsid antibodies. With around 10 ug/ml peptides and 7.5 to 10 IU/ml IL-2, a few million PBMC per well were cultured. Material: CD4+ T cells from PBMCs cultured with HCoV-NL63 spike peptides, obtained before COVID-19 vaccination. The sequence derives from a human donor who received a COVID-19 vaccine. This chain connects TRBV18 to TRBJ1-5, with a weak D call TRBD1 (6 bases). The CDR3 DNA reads TGTGCCAGCTCATCTACAGGGTGGGGGAACAATCAGCCCCAGCATTTT. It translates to CASSSTGWGNNQPQHF.